The 24 T cell receptor beta chains reported below all come from one sample, sequenced in a study of blood T cell repertoires in COVID-19. The protocol was immunoSEQ multiplex PCR, while the TCRdb copy is restricted to in-frame clones and leaves out a portion. The profile covers a few hundred thousand clones, with about 90% appearing a single time and more than 1% taken by the ten largest. The source material was PBMCs or T cells enriched from blood (not recorded which). These receptor sequences come from a woman in her 30s who had recovered from COVID-19.

This clone came up a few times. The V and J genes are TRBV6-6 and TRBJ2-7, with D possibly TRBD1 on 6 matching bases. Deletions cut 7 bases from V and 2 bases from J, with 12 bases between. The CDR3 runs 13 residues. Germline CDR1 reads MNHNY; CDR2 reads SVGAGI (reference sequence). Written as DNA, the CDR3 is TGTGCCAGCACCCCCAGGGGTCCCTACGAGCAGTACTTC. This translates into CASTPRGPYEQYF.

This clone appeared once. This sequence joins TRBV28 and TRBJ1-2, with unresolved D. V lost 10 bases and J lost 7, with 10 bases in between. CDR3 size: 10 residues. In germline, CDR1 is MDHEN, CDR2 SYDVKM. CDR3 nucleotide sequence: TGTGCCACCCGGGTCTCTGGCTACACCTTC. Amino acid sequence: CATRVSGYTF.

The V call is TRBV28, the J call TRBJ2-1; D is ambiguous. In germline, CDR1 is MDHEN, CDR2 SYDVKM. The CDR3 consists of 15 residues. The V end lost 6 bases, the J end lost 4 bases, and 16 bases lay between the germline ends. The CDR3: CASSQPPHKYNEQFF. In nucleotides, the CDR3 is TGTGCCAGCAGCCAACCCCCCCACAAGTACAATGAGCAGTTCTTC.

This sequence joins TRBV6-5 and TRBJ1-2, with D hard to call. Germline V gene lookup returns CDR1 MNHEY and CDR2 SVGAGI. The V and J ends lost 7 bases and 0 bases respectively, with 3 bases between them. The CDR3 length is 11 residues. The CDR3: CASTSNYGYTF. The DNA for the CDR3 is TGTGCCAGCACCTCTAACTATGGCTACACCTTC.

This sequence joins TRBV19 and TRBJ2-7; 10 bases are a match to TRBD2. V lost 0 bases, J lost 2 bases, and 4 bases stayed unmatched. CDR1 is LNHDA and CDR2 is SQIVND in the germline V gene (reference sequence). The CDR3 runs to 16 residues. In DNA form, the CDR3 reads TGTGCCAGTAGTATAGATCTAGCGGGGGAAACCTACGAGCAGTACTTC. The encoded protein is CASSIDLAGETYEQYF.

J is TRBJ1-3 and V is TRBV5-5, with 7 bases identical to TRBD1. V gave up 4 bases and J gave up 0 bases; unmatched junction bases: 7. CDR3 length: 16 residues. Germline CDR1 SGHKS, CDR2 YYEKEE (reference sequence). The CDR3 DNA follows: TGTGCCAGCAGCCCCTGGACAGGCAGCTCTGGAAACACCATATATTTT. This gives the protein CASSPWTGSSGNTIYF.

The chain carries TRBV5-1 and TRBJ2-1; the D gene is possibly TRBD2 (5 bases). Trimming removed 4 bases from V and 8 bases from J, with 13 bases in between. The CDR3 extends over 13 amino acids. Germline CDR1 is SGHRS and CDR2 is YFSETQ. The CDR3 protein is CASSVVLAHEQFF. CDR3 coding DNA: TGCGCCAGCAGCGTAGTTTTAGCGCATGAGCAGTTCTTC. The variable domain in full, completed from reference TRBV5-1 and TRBJ2-1, reads KAGVTQTPRYLIKTRGQQVTLSCSPISGHRSVSWYQQTPGQGLQFLFEYFSETQRNKGNFPGRFSGRQFSNSRSEMNVSTLELGDSALYLCASSVVLAHEQFFGPGTRLTVL.

V usage is TRBV2 and J usage is TRBJ1-1, with 9 bases matching TRBD1. V shed 6 bases and J 3 bases; nucleotides not matched to a gene: 2. Germline assignment: CDR1 SNHLY and CDR2 FYNNEI. This CDR3 comprises 13 residues. CDR3: CASRRDRDTEAFF. The CDR3 bases are TGTGCCAGCAGGAGGGACAGGGACACTGAAGCTTTCTTT.

The chain recombines TRBV5-1 with TRBJ2-7; 10 nucleotides match TRBD1. V lost 5 bases to trimming and J lost 2 bases; unmatched junction nucleotides: 7. The CDR3 contains 15 residues. CDR1 is SGHRS, CDR2 YFSETQ, per germline. The CDR3 DNA reads TGCGCCAGCAGGCAAGGGACAGGGGCAACCTACGAGCAGTACTTC. Translation gives CASRQGTGATYEQYF.

The sample holds a few counts of this clone. The rearrangement joins TRBV3-1 (or the pseudogene TRBV3-2) to TRBJ1-1; 7 nucleotides line up with TRBD1. The V gene's germline CDR1 is LGHDT and CDR2 YNNKEL (reference sequence). The V and J ends lost 3 bases and 6 bases, in that order; junction bases with no gene match: 4. This CDR3 has 13 amino acids. CDR3 bases: TGTGCCAGCAGCCAGACAGGGATTTCTGAAGCTTTCTTT. This encodes CASSQTGISEAFF.

This sequence joins TRBV6-5 and TRBJ2-3; possibly TRBD1 for D (5 bases). There are 15 residues in the CDR3. V was clipped by 10 bases and J by 0 bases, with 17 bases between them. The germline gives CDR1 MNHEY, CDR2 SVGAGI. CDR3 sequence (DNA): TGTGCCACGATAAAGAACAGGCCTAGCACAGATACGCAGTATTTT. This translates into CATIKNRPSTDTQYF.

The V and J genes are TRBV7-8 and TRBJ2-3, with D maybe TRBD2 (7 bases). The CDR3 has 16 residues. Trimming took 1 base from V and 3 from J, leaving 14 bases between them. Germline values: CDR1 SGHVS, CDR2 FQNEAQ. Here the CDR3 DNA reads TGTGCCAGCAGCTTAGACTGGGGGGGGCCGACAGATACGCAGTATTTT. Its protein product is CASSLDWGGPTDTQYF.

The chain carries TRBV2 and TRBJ1-1; perhaps TRBD1 as D (5 bases). The CDR3 consists of 15 residues. The V end lost 7 bases, the J end lost 1 base, and 16 bases lay between the germline ends. In germline, CDR1 is SNHLY, CDR2 FYNNEI. CDR3 DNA: TGTGCCAGCACGCCGCAGGGTGACCCGAACACTGAAGCTTTCTTT. Protein product: CASTPQGDPNTEAFF.

The gene calls are TRBV6-2 or TRBV6-3 and TRBJ1-5; D is uncertain. Trimming took off 6 bases at V and 2 bases at J, with 11 bases between the two ends. This CDR3 has 14 amino acids. The germline gives CDR1 MNHEY, CDR2 SVGEGT. DNA for the CDR3: TGTGCCAGCAGCTCCCTAATAGGCAATCAGCCCCAGCATTTT. It is translated as CASSSLIGNQPQHF.

V usage is TRBV14 and J usage is TRBJ1-4; D is perhaps TRBD1 (6 bases). In germline, CDR1 is SGHDN, CDR2 FVKESK. The CDR3 is made up of 15 amino acids. V lost 5 bases, J lost 6 bases, and 16 bases lay in between. CDR3 bases: TGTGCCAGCAGCTTCCTGGGGGCTAGTCATGAAAAACTGTTTTTT. Encoded protein: CASSFLGASHEKLFF.

The rearrangement links TRBV4-1 to TRBJ2-2, with unresolved D. Trimming took 0 bases from V and 3 from J, leaving 5 bases between them. The germline CDR1 and CDR2 sequences are MGHRA and YSYEKL. CDR3 length: 14 amino acids. CDR3 DNA: TGCGCCAGCAGCCAAGACTTCGACACCGGGGAGCTGTTTTTT. Encoded protein: CASSQDFDTGELFF.

V is TRBV18 and J is TRBJ1-6, with a weak D call TRBD1 (5 bases). This CDR3 region has 14 residues. The ends were cut back, 4 bases at V and 9 bases at J, with 13 bases in the middle. The germline V gene encodes CDR1 KGHSH and CDR2 LQKENI. The CDR3 DNA reads TGTGCCAGCTCACGGGACTTCGAGAGTTCACCCCTCCACTTT. Its translation: CASSRDFESSPLHF.

The genes are TRBV19 and TRBJ1-2; TRBD1 aligns across 12 bases. CDR3 length equals 15 residues. Germline CDR1 is LNHDA and CDR2 is SQIVND (reference sequence). The trim removed 3 bases at V and 4 bases at J, leaving 3 bases unmatched. The CDR3 spells CASSIPGQGAYGYTF. For the CDR3, the DNA is TGTGCCAGTAGTATTCCGGGACAGGGGGCCTATGGCTACACCTTC.

J is TRBJ2-7 and V is TRBV18, with D possibly matching TRBD2 (5 bases). V lost 1 base and J 3 bases, leaving 13 bases between the germline ends. The germline V gene encodes CDR1 KGHSH and CDR2 LQKENI. This CDR3 comprises 15 residues. The CDR3: CASSPLPGTSYEQYF. The DNA of the CDR3 is TGTGCCAGCTCACCACTCCCGGGAACAAGCTACGAGCAGTACTTC.

This chain connects TRBV6-1 to TRBJ2-3, with 7 bases lining up with TRBD1. V shed 4 bases, J shed 2 bases, and the junction held 9 bases outside the gene matches. The germline V gene encodes CDR1 MNHNS and CDR2 SASEGT. The CDR3 is 16 residues long. The CDR3 reads CASSADRVAFTDTQYF. As DNA, the CDR3 is TGTGCCAGCAGTGCCGACAGGGTAGCTTTCACAGATACGCAGTATTTT.

This CDR3 reads CASSSLQGGYSPLHF. DNA for the CDR3: TGTGCCAGCAGTTCCCTGCAAGGGGGCTATTCACCCCTCCACTTT. This chain links TRBV6-5 with TRBJ1-6; 7 bases are a match to TRBD1. The CDR3 runs 15 residues. V dropped 4 bases and J dropped 8; count of bases not matched to a gene: 8. The germline CDR1 and CDR2 sequences are MNHEY and SVGAGI.

The count of this clone is one. This chain connects TRBV5-6 to TRBJ2-7; 7 bases fit TRBD2. In germline, CDR1 is SGHDT, CDR2 YYEEEE. This CDR3 region has 15 residues. The trim removed 4 bases at V and 2 bases at J, leaving 9 bases unmatched. The CDR3 reads CASSPPGGSPYEQYF. CDR3 nucleotide sequence: TGTGCCAGCAGCCCCCCCGGGGGGTCTCCCTACGAGCAGTACTTC.

As to this clone: The identical CDR3 is also encoded by other nucleotide sequences in the sample. The rearrangement uses TRBV28 and TRBJ2-2, with D possibly TRBD2 on 6 matching bases. Germline V gene sequence: CDR1 MDHEN, CDR2 SYDVKM. The CDR3 has 13 amino acids. The V and J ends lost 3 bases and 6 bases respectively, with 8 bases between them. The DNA of the CDR3 is TGTGCCAGCAGTTTGGGCGGGGCCGGGGAGCTGTTTTTT. This codes for CASSLGGAGELFF. The full variable domain, with the rest looked up from reference TRBV28 and TRBJ2-2, is DVKVTQSSRYLVKRTGEKVFLECVQDMDHENMFWYRQDPGLGLRLIYFSYDVKMKEKGDIPEGYSVSREKKERFSLILESASTNQTSMYLCASSLGGAGELFFGEGSRLTVL.

The V call is TRBV11-2, the J call TRBJ1-2, with 10 bases aligning to TRBD1. The CDR3 consists of 15 residues. The germline CDR1 and CDR2 sequences are SGHAT and FQNNGV. Trimming took 1 base from V and 5 from J; bases not matched to a gene: 4. CDR3 nucleotides: TGTGCCAGCAGCTTAGGATCGGGACAGGGGTATGGCTACACCTTC. Protein product: CASSLGSGQGYGYTF. The variable domain in full, with the rest retrieved from reference TRBV11-2 and TRBJ1-2, is EAGVAQSPRYKIIEKRQSVAFWCNPISGHATLYWYQQILGQGPKLLIQFQNNGVVDDSQLPKDRFSAERLKGVDSTLKIQPAKLEDSAVYLCASSLGSGQGYGYTFGSGTRLTVV.